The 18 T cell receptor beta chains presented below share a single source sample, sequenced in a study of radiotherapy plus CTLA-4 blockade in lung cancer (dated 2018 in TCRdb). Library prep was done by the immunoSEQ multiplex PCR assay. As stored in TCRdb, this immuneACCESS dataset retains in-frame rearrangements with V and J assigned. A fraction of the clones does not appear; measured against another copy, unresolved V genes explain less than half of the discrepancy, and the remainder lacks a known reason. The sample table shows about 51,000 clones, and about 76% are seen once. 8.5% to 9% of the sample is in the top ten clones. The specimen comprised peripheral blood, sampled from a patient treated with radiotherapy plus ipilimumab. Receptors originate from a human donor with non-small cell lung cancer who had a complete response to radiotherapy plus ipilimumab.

The CDR3 coding sequence is TGTGCCAGCAGCGCCTCGAGCTCCTATAATTCACCCCTCCACTTT. Translation gives CASSASSSYNSPLHF. The chain combines TRBV9 with TRBJ1-6; D remains unclear. Germline CDR1 and CDR2: SGDLS and YYNGEE. The CDR3 runs 15 residues. The V end lost 3 bases, the J end lost 0 bases, and 7 bases lay between the germline ends.

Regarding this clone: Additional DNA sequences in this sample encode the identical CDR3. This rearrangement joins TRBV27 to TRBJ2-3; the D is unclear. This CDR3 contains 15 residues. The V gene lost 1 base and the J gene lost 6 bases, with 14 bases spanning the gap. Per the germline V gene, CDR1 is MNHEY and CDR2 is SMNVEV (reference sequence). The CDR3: CASSLWLQSTDTQYF. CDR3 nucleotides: TGTGCCAGCAGTTTATGGTTACAGTCTACGGATACGCAGTATTTT.

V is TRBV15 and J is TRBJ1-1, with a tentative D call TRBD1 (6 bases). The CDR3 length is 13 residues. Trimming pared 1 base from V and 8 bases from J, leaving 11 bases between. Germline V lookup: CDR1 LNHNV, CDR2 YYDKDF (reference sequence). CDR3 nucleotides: TGTGCCACCAGCAGAGGTCAGGGGCTGGAAGCTTTCTTT. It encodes CATSRGQGLEAFF.

The CDR3 bases are TGTGCCAGCAGCGGGGGGAAGAACACTGAAGCTTTCTTT. This gives the protein CASSGGKNTEAFF. This chain connects TRBV7-9 to TRBJ1-1; D is perhaps TRBD1 (5 bases). This CDR3 has 13 amino acids. The germline gives CDR1 SEHNR, CDR2 FQNEAQ (reference sequence). The ends were cut back, 5 bases at V and 1 base at J, with 8 bases in the middle.

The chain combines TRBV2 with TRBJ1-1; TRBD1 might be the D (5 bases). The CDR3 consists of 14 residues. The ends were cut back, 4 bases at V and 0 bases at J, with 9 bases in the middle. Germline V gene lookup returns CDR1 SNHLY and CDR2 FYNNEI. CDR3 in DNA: TGTGCCAGCAGTGTGTCAGGGATGAACACTGAAGCTTTCTTT. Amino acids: CASSVSGMNTEAFF.

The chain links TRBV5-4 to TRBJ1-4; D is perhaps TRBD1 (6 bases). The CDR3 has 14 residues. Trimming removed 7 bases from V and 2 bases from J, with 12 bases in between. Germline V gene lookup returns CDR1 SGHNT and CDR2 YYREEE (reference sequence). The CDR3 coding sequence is TGTGCCAGCGCGGGGGACACCACTAATGAAAAACTGTTTTTT. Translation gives CASAGDTTNEKLFF. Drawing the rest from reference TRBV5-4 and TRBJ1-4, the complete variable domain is ETGVTQSPTHLIKTRGQQVTLRCSSQSGHNTVSWYQQALGQGPQFIFQYYREEENGRGNFPPRFSGLQFPNYSSELNVNALELDDSALYLCASAGDTTNEKLFFGSGTQLSVL.

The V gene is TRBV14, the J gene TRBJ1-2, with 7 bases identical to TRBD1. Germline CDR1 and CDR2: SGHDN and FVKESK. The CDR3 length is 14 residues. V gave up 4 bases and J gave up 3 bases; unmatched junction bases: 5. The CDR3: CASSLHGTDYGYTF. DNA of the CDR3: TGTGCCAGCAGCCTCCACGGGACAGACTATGGCTACACCTTC.

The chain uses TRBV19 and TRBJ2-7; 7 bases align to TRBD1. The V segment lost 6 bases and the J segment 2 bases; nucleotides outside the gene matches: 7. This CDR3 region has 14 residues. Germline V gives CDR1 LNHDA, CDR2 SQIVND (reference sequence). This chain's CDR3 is CASSSGGSPYEQYF. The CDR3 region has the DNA TGTGCCAGTAGCTCAGGGGGATCACCCTACGAGCAGTACTTC.

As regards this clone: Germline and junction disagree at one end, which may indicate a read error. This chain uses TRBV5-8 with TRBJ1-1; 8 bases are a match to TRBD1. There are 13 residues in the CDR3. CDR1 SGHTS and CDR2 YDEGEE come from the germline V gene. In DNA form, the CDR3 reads TGTGCCAGCAGCATCGGCCGGGACAGGTACCGGTCGTTT. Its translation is CASSIGRDRYRSF.

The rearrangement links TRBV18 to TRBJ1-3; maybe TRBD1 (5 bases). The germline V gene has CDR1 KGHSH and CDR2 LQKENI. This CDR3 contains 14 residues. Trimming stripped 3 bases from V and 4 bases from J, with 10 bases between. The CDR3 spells CASSPNPGGNTIYF. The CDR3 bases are TGTGCCAGCTCACCTAACCCAGGGGGAAACACCATATATTTT.

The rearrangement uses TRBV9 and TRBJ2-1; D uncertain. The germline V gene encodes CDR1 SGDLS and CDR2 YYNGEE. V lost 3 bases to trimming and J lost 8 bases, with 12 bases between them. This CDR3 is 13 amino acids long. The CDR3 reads CASSGVALHEQFF. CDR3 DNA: TGTGCCAGCAGCGGGGTAGCTCTGCATGAGCAGTTCTTC.

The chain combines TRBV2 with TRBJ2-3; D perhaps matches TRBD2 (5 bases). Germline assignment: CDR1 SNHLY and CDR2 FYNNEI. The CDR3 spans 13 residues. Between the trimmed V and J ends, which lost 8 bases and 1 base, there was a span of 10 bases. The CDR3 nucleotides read TGTGCCAGCCTCGGGGTGGGCACAGATACGCAGTATTTT. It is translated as CASLGVGTDTQYF.

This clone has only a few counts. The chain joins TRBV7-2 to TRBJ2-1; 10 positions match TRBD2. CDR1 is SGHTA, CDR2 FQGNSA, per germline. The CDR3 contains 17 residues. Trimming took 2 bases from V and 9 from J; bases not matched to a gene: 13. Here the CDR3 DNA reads TGTGCCAGCAGCTTACCGGGACTAGCGAGGGGGTTCGGTGAGCAGTTCTTC. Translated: CASSLPGLARGFGEQFF.

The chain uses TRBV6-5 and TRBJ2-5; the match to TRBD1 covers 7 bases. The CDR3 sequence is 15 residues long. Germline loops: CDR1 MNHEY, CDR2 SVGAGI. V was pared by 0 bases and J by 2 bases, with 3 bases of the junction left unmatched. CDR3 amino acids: CASSYSPRGQETQYF. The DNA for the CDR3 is TGTGCCAGCAGTTACTCCCCCAGGGGGCAAGAGACCCAGTACTTC.

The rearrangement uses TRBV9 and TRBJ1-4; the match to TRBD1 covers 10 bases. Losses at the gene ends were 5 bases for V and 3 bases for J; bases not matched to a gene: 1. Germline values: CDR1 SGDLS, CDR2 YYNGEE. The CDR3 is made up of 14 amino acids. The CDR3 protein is CASRGTGANEKLFF. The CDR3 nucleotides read TGTGCCAGCAGGGGGACAGGGGCTAATGAAAAACTGTTTTTT.

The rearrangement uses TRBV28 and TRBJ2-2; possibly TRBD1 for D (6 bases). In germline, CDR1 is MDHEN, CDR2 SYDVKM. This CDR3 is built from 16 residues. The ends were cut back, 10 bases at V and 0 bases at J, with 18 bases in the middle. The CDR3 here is CATFPGQFANTGELFF. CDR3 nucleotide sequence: TGTGCCACCTTTCCCGGACAGTTCGCGAACACCGGGGAGCTGTTTTTT.

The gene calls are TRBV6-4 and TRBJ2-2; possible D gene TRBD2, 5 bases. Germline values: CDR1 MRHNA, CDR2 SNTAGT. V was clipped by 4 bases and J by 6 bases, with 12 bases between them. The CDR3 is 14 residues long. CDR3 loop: CASSASSGAGELFF. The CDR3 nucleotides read TGTGCCAGCAGTGCATCGTCCGGGGCCGGGGAGCTGTTTTTT.

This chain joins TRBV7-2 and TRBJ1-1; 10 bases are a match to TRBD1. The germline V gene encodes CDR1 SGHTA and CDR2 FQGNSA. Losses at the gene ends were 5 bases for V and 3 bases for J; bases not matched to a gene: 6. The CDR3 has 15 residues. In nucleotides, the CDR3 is TGTGCCAGCAGCGCCTGGGACAGGGGAGACACTGAAGCTTTCTTT. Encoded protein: CASSAWDRGDTEAFF.